This entry lists 21 T cell receptor beta chains sequenced from one sample in a study of T cells after yellow fever vaccination. TCRdb recomputed calls from the 5' RACE reads with MiXCR, one row per CDR3 protein. The sample includes roughly 320,000 distinct CDR3 sequences, about 11% of them seen just once. The sample was CD4+ T cells sorted from PBMCs, taken 45 days after the yellow fever booster vaccination. The receptor set was obtained from a man between 18 and 35 years old who received the YFV17D yellow fever vaccine.

The J gene is TRBJ2-3, the V gene TRBV21-1; TRBD1 is the table's D call and was not checked against the DNA. TRBV21-1 is flagged as a pseudogene. The CDR3 covers 13 residues. For the CDR3, the DNA is TGTGCCAGCAGCAAAGCCCCGGACAGGTGGAGGTATTTT. The encoded protein is CASSKAPDRWRYF.

This chain joins TRBV5-1 and TRBJ2-3, with 12 positions matching TRBD2. This CDR3 has 16 amino acids. Germline CDR1 is SGHRS and CDR2 is YFSETQ. Trimming removed 3 bases from V and 1 base from J; junction bases left unmatched: 3. DNA of the CDR3: TGCGCCAGCAGCTACTGGACTAGCGGGGGCACAGATACGCAGTATTTT. Its protein product is CASSYWTSGGTDTQYF.

This clonotype was detected only a few times. The J gene is TRBJ2-3, the V gene TRBV12-3 or TRBV12-4; the match to TRBD2 covers 7 bases. The CDR3 totals 14 residues. V lost 4 bases to trimming and J lost 2 bases; unmatched junction nucleotides: 3. CDR3 loop: CASSSSGFTDTQYF. The DNA of the CDR3 is TGTGCCAGCAGTTCTAGCGGCTTCACAGATACGCAGTATTTT.

This clonotype came up a few times. The chain joins TRBV5-4 to TRBJ1-1; perhaps TRBD1 as D (6 bases). The CDR3 consists of 14 residues. Trimming pared 1 base from V and 8 bases from J, leaving 15 bases between. CDR1 is SGHNT and CDR2 is YYREEE in the germline V gene (reference sequence). The DNA for the CDR3 is TGTGCCAGCAGCTTGAGGGGGGCGGCCCCCGAAGCTTTCTTT. Its translation is CASSLRGAAPEAFF.

This clonotype was seen many times. J is TRBJ1-5 and V is TRBV12-3 or TRBV12-4; tentatively, D is TRBD1 (6 bases). This CDR3 region has 14 residues. Trimming removed 5 bases at V and 3 bases at J, with 11 bases between. The CDR3 DNA reads as TGTGCCAGCAGTCCTGGACAGTTCAATCAGCCCCAGCATTTT. This codes for CASSPGQFNQPQHF.

At least ten counts were recorded for this clonotype. This chain connects TRBV5-1 to TRBJ2-3, with D unresolved. Germline V gene sequence: CDR1 SGHRS, CDR2 YFSETQ. This CDR3 is 14 amino acids long. Trimming cost V 0 bases and J 0 bases, with 5 bases left between them. The CDR3 DNA is TGCGCCAGCAGCTTGGAGGACAGCACAGATACGCAGTATTTT. Its protein is CASSLEDSTDTQYF. The full variable domain, in which reference TRBV5-1 and TRBJ2-3 provide the parts outside the CDR3, is KAGVTQTPRYLIKTRGQQVTLSCSPISGHRSVSWYQQTPGQGLQFLFEYFSETQRNKGNFPGRFSGRQFSNSRSEMNVSTLELGDSALYLCASSLEDSTDTQYFGPGTRLTVL.

CDR3 protein: CASSQGLIKNTEAFF. The CDR3 nucleotides read TGTGCCAGCAGCCAAGGACTGATCAAGAACACTGAAGCTTTCTTT. The gene calls are TRBV7-2 and TRBJ1-1; D call uncertain. The CDR3 length is 15 residues. Germline V gives CDR1 SGHTA, CDR2 FQGNSA. V was pared by 5 bases and J by 1 base, with 14 bases between. The full variable domain, with the rest looked up from reference TRBV7-2 and TRBJ1-1, is GAGVSQSPSNKVTEKGKDVELRCDPISGHTALYWYRQSLGQGLEFLIYFQGNSAPDKSGLPSDRFSAERTGGSVSTLTIQRTQQEDSAVYLCASSQGLIKNTEAFFGQGTRLTVV.

The rearrangement links TRBV7-2 to TRBJ2-2, with 10 bases aligning to TRBD2. The CDR3 totals 15 residues. Germline V gene lookup returns CDR1 SGHTA and CDR2 FQGNSA. Trimming took 4 bases from V and 6 from J; bases not matched to a gene: 5. The CDR3 sequence is CASSSGLAKSGELFF. CDR3 DNA: TGTGCCAGCAGCTCGGGACTAGCGAAATCCGGGGAGCTGTTTTTT.

In this sample, this clonotype turned up many times. This chain joins TRBV2 and TRBJ2-2; TRBD1 aligns across 7 bases. V shed 9 bases and J 2 bases; nucleotides not matched to a gene: 6. Germline CDR1 is SNHLY and CDR2 is FYNNEI. This CDR3 has 14 residues. CDR3 in amino acids: CASVRDRNTGELFF. DNA for the CDR3: TGTGCCAGTGTCCGGGACAGAAACACCGGGGAGCTGTTTTTT.

This clonotype was observed a handful of times. The chain carries TRBV5-1 and TRBJ2-7; 8 positions match TRBD2. This CDR3 spans 14 amino acids. Looked up from germline, CDR1 is SGHRS and CDR2 is YFSETQ. With V trimmed by 2 bases and J by 3 bases, 4 bases remained unmatched. The CDR3 region has the DNA TGCGCCAGCAGCTTAGACGCGGGGGGCTACGAGCAGTACGTC. Translating it yields CASSLDAGGYEQYV.

This clonotype was recorded a few times. The chain is built from TRBV29-1 and TRBJ2-3; D remains unclear. Trimming left V 0 bases short and J 0 bases short, with 19 bases between. Germline values: CDR1 SQVTM, CDR2 ANQGSEA. This CDR3 has 18 residues. CDR3 sequence reads: CSVEDPLPRRASTDTQYF. The DNA of the CDR3 is TGCAGCGTTGAAGATCCTCTCCCGAGAAGAGCTAGCACAGATACGCAGTATTTT.

In this sample, this clonotype turned up a few times. The chain combines TRBV4-3 with TRBJ2-6; D might be TRBD1 or TRBD2, each matching 5 bases. The germline V and J ends were trimmed by 4 bases and 4 bases, with 14 bases remaining between them. The germline CDR1 and CDR2 sequences are LGHNA and YSLEER. The CDR3 covers 16 residues. The CDR3 coding sequence is TGCGCCAGCAGCCCTTTCCGGGACCCCGGGGCCAACGTCCTGACTTTC. Its translation is CASSPFRDPGANVLTF.

This clonotype was detected a few times. The gene calls are TRBV20-1 and TRBJ2-1; D may be TRBD2 (7 bases). Trimming left V 5 bases short and J 0 bases short, with 14 bases between. The CDR3 has 15 residues. CDR1 and CDR2 from the germline V gene are DFQATT and SNEGSKA (reference sequence). CDR3 loop: CSAPGGPSSYNEQFF. The CDR3 coding sequence is TGCAGTGCTCCGGGGGGCCCGAGCTCCTACAATGAGCAGTTCTTC.

The chain carries TRBV18 and TRBJ2-1; D is unclear. Germline assignment: CDR1 KGHSH and CDR2 LQKENI. Trimming cost V 0 bases and J 3 bases, with 9 bases left between them. CDR3 length: 15 residues. DNA of the CDR3: TGTGCCAGCTCACCACCCGACGGAAACTACAATGAGCAGTTCTTC. Translated: CASSPPDGNYNEQFF.

This clonotype was found a few times. This chain uses TRBV20-1 with TRBJ2-1, with unresolved D. Looked up from germline, CDR1 is DFQATT and CDR2 is SNEGSKA (reference sequence). The CDR3 loop spans 12 amino acids. The V and J ends lost 3 bases and 5 bases respectively, with 8 bases between them. The CDR3 region has the DNA TGCAGTGCTAGTTCAGGAAACAATGAGCAGTTCTTC. It translates to CSASSGNNEQFF.

The chain combines TRBV11-1 with TRBJ2-1; TRBD2 matches at 10 bases. V was pared by 6 bases and J by 0 bases, with 5 bases of the junction left unmatched. The CDR3 is 16 amino acids. Germline V gives CDR1 SGHAT, CDR2 FQDESV (reference sequence). DNA for the CDR3: TGTGCCAGCAGGCCAAGCGGGGGGGCCTCCTACAATGAGCAGTTCTTC. Amino acid sequence: CASRPSGGASYNEQFF.

This clonotype has only one observation. The chain recombines TRBV20-1 with TRBJ2-5; possibly TRBD1 or TRBD2 for D (5 bases each). Looked up from germline, CDR1 is DFQATT and CDR2 is SNEGSKA (reference sequence). CDR3 length: 15 amino acids. Trimming took off 3 bases at V and 5 bases at J, with 19 bases between the two ends. DNA of the CDR3: TGCAGTGCTAGTCCCCCCCGGGTTGGGGACGAGACCCAGTACTTC. The encoded protein is CSASPPRVGDETQYF.

V and J are TRBV4-1 and TRBJ2-5; D uncertain. Per germline, CDR1 MGHRA and CDR2 YSYEKL. The V gene lost 9 bases and the J gene lost 6 bases, with 17 bases spanning the gap. The CDR3 is 13 residues long. The CDR3 loop is CASSDLSEKTQYF. CDR3 coding DNA: TGCGCCAGTTCGGACCTTTCGGAAAAGACCCAGTACTTC.

The chain recombines TRBV7-2 with TRBJ2-2; no clear D. The V gene lost 3 bases and the J gene lost 0 bases, with 14 bases spanning the gap. This CDR3 is 17 amino acids long. In germline, CDR1 is SGHTA, CDR2 FQGNSA. CDR3 nucleotides: TGTGCCAGCAGCTTCCTCTCCGGGCCAGCGAACACCGGGGAGCTGTTTTTT. This encodes CASSFLSGPANTGELFF.

J is TRBJ2-7 and V is TRBV23-1; tentatively, D is TRBD2 (6 bases). TRBV23-1 is classed as an ORF, of uncertain function. The V gene lost 7 bases and the J gene lost 3 bases, with 19 bases spanning the gap. The CDR3 runs to 15 residues. The CDR3 nucleotides are TGCGCCAGCAACACCGGACATGGCGGGGACTACGAGCAGTACTTC. Its translation: CASNTGHGGDYEQYF.

J is TRBJ1-1 and V is TRBV10-3; D ambiguous. This CDR3 spans 13 amino acids. The V end was cut by 7 bases, the J end by 4 bases, with 13 bases between. From germline, CDR1 is ENHRY and CDR2 SYGVKD. CDR3 in amino acids: CAITPDPGTEAFF. In nucleotides, the CDR3 is TGTGCCATCACCCCGGACCCTGGCACTGAAGCTTTCTTT.